The present entry profiles one T cell receptor beta chain with its context. Unique molecular identifiers were incorporated during preparation of the TCRbeta library. Each CDR3 protein is one row after TCRdb ran MiXCR on the PCR reads. The sample contains about 500,000 distinct CDR3 sequences, about 30% of which appear only once. The entry originates in a study of T-cell reconstitution after alpha-beta-depleted transplantation in children. The sequences come from PBMCs from the stem cell graft donor, collected from the stem cell graft. This TCR came from a human donor who donated a stem cell graft to a child with aplastic anemia.

For the CDR3, the DNA is TGTGCCAGCAGAACCGACCGTTTGAACACTGAAGCTTTCTTT. It specifies CASRTDRLNTEAFF. The chain couples TRBV27 to TRBJ1-1; D remains ambiguous. Trimming pared 6 bases from V and 0 bases from J, leaving 11 bases between. CDR3 length equals 14 residues. Germline CDR1 MNHEY, CDR2 SMNVEV (reference sequence).